These 22 T cell receptor beta chains came from one sample sequenced in a study of identifying expanded T cells in peripheral blood. The repertoire was sequenced with immunoSEQ multiplex PCR; TCRdb's copy has only in-frame clones and lacks some. The sample has under 95,000 clones, over 75% seen once; the top ten hold roughly 3.1%. The sample comprised blood. These receptors came from a person aged 18-70 years in good health.

V usage is TRBV5-1 and J usage is TRBJ1-2; D is unclear. In germline, CDR1 is SGHRS, CDR2 YFSETQ. V dropped 0 bases and J dropped 0 bases, with 6 bases sitting between them. CDR3 size: 14 residues. The CDR3 protein is CASSLGGTNYGYTF. DNA of the CDR3: TGCGCCAGCAGCTTGGGTGGAACTAACTATGGCTACACCTTC.

In DNA form, the CDR3 reads TGCAGCGCCGGGTCTGCCGGGGAGCTGTTTTTT. This encodes CSAGSAGELFF. This sequence joins TRBV29-1 and TRBJ2-2; D is undetermined. The CDR3 length is 11 residues. CDR1 and CDR2 from the germline V gene are SQVTM and ANQGSEA. Trimming pared 7 bases from V and 6 bases from J, leaving 9 bases between.

The chain employs TRBV27 and TRBJ1-2; no reliable D call. The CDR3 extends over 15 amino acids. Trimming took off 0 bases at V and 0 bases at J, with 8 bases between the two ends. Germline lookup yields CDR1 MNHEY and CDR2 SMNVEV (reference sequence). The CDR3 loop reads CASSLSSRANYGYTF. The CDR3 DNA follows: TGTGCCAGCAGTTTATCGTCCAGAGCTAACTATGGCTACACCTTC.

The chain couples TRBV28 to TRBJ2-1, with 7 bases that match TRBD1. V was pared by 6 bases and J by 15 bases, with 14 bases of the junction left unmatched. The CDR3 runs 13 residues. Germline lookup yields CDR1 MDHEN and CDR2 SYDVKM. The CDR3 is CASRTKPRDRWFF. As DNA, the CDR3 is TGTGCCAGCAGGACCAAACCCCGGGACAGATGGTTCTTC.

The genes are TRBV9 and TRBJ1-5; D is ambiguous. The V end lost 0 bases, the J end lost 2 bases, and 9 bases lay between the germline ends. This CDR3 has 15 residues. Germline values: CDR1 SGDLS, CDR2 YYNGEE. CDR3: CASSVGVAGNQPQHF. DNA for the CDR3: TGTGCCAGCAGCGTAGGGGTGGCGGGCAATCAGCCCCAGCATTTT.

This clone has more than one count but fewer than ten. The chain recombines TRBV9 with TRBJ1-1; possible D gene TRBD1, 5 bases. The CDR3 covers 14 residues. The V end was cut by 0 bases, the J end by 3 bases, with 9 bases between. In germline, CDR1 is SGDLS, CDR2 YYNGEE. The CDR3 protein is CASSVALGDTEAFF. DNA for the CDR3: TGTGCCAGCAGCGTAGCCTTAGGGGACACTGAAGCTTTCTTT.

As concerns this clone: The sample contains more than one DNA sequence encoding this CDR3. This chain connects TRBV5-1 to TRBJ2-5; D possibly corresponds to TRBD2 (6 bases). Germline CDR1 SGHRS, CDR2 YFSETQ. Trimming shortened V by 2 bases and J by 1 base, and 9 bases separated the two germline ends. The length of the CDR3 is 14 residues. The CDR3 DNA reads TGCGCCAGCAGCTTAGGGACTGCCCAAGAGACCCAGTACTTC. This translates into CASSLGTAQETQYF.

This clone was observed a single time. The rearrangement uses TRBV7-3 and TRBJ2-2; D uncertain. CDR1 is SGHTA, CDR2 FQGTGA, per germline. CDR3 length: 14 residues. V was clipped by 4 bases and J by 2 bases, with 8 bases between them. CDR3 sequence (DNA): TGTGCCAGCAGCTCTACGCCAAACACCGGGGAGCTGTTTTTT. This codes for CASSSTPNTGELFF.

The rearrangement links TRBV9 to TRBJ2-1, with 15 bases identical to TRBD2. The CDR3 is 17 amino acids. V was clipped by 0 bases and J by 9 bases; unmatched bases: 7. Germline CDR1 SGDLS, CDR2 YYNGEE. The CDR3 loop is CASSVGGLAGGQVEQFF. CDR3 coding DNA: TGTGCCAGCAGCGTAGGCGGACTAGCGGGAGGGCAAGTTGAGCAGTTCTTC.

The CDR3 DNA sequence: TGTGCCAGCAGCCAAGTTTGGCCTTACGGACAGGGGGATTACGAGCAGTACTTC. Translating gives CASSQVWPYGQGDYEQYF. The chain is built from TRBV4-2 and TRBJ2-7, with 10 bases lining up with TRBD1. Losses at the gene ends were 1 base for V and 4 bases for J; bases not matched to a gene: 13. The CDR3 has 18 amino acids. The germline gives CDR1 LGHNA, CDR2 YNFKEQ.

Worth noting for this clone: The junction departs from the called germline gene at one end, perhaps through a read error. The chain employs TRBV11-3 and TRBJ2-2; D is unresolved. The CDR3 contains 14 residues. The germline V gene has CDR1 SGHNT and CDR2 YENEEA. CDR3 coding DNA: TGTGCCAGCAACTTAGAAGGGAACACCGGGGAGCTGTTTTTT. Translated, it gives CASNLEGNTGELFF.

The V gene is TRBV18, the J gene TRBJ1-1; no clear D gene. The CDR3 length is 13 residues. V shed 3 bases and J shed 4 bases, with 9 bases lying between them. In germline, CDR1 is KGHSH, CDR2 LQKENI. CDR3 nucleotide sequence: TGTGCCAGCTCACCGCTGGAGGGCACTGAAGCTTTCTTT. This gives the protein CASSPLEGTEAFF.

This rearrangement joins TRBV30 to TRBJ1-4; D not resolved. Germline CDR1 and CDR2: GTSNPN and SVGIG (reference sequence). The CDR3 loop spans 11 amino acids. V gave up 2 bases and J gave up 8 bases, with 6 bases separating them. This CDR3 is CAWSHGEKLFF. In DNA form, the CDR3 reads TGTGCCTGGAGTCATGGGGAAAAACTGTTTTTT.

The J gene is TRBJ2-1, the V gene TRBV5-1; no firm D call. CDR1 SGHRS and CDR2 YFSETQ come from the germline V gene. The CDR3 spans 14 residues. Trimming shortened V by 0 bases and J by 8 bases, and 12 bases separated the two germline ends. CDR3 loop: CASSLDPGYDEQFF. The CDR3 DNA is TGCGCCAGCAGCTTGGATCCAGGATACGATGAGCAGTTCTTC.

This chain uses TRBV28 with TRBJ2-3, with a weak D call TRBD2 (5 bases). V lost 3 bases and J lost 2, with 9 bases in between. The CDR3 is 14 amino acids. CDR1 and CDR2 (germline): MDHEN, SYDVKM. The CDR3 region has the DNA TGTGCCAGCAGTTTTCGAGGGTACACAGATACGCAGTATTTT. This translates into CASSFRGYTDTQYF.

The sample holds one count of this clone. The chain uses TRBV10-3 and TRBJ1-1; a possible D gene is TRBD1 (5 bases). V dropped 3 bases and J dropped 1 base, with 12 bases sitting between them. The germline V gene has CDR1 ENHRY and CDR2 SYGVKD. This CDR3 is 15 amino acids long. The CDR3 sequence is CAISDPGRTNTEAFF. The DNA for the CDR3 is TGTGCCATCAGTGACCCGGGGCGGACGAACACTGAAGCTTTCTTT.

Here the CDR3 DNA reads TGTGCCAGCAGTTACTTCGGACAGGGTGACACTGAAGCTTTCTTT. Its translation is CASSYFGQGDTEAFF. The chain uses TRBV6-5 and TRBJ1-1; 8 nucleotides match TRBD1. Germline CDR1 reads MNHEY; CDR2 reads SVGAGI. The CDR3 spans 15 residues. The junction had 4 bases not matched to a gene; V was cut back by 1 base and J by 3 bases.

This clone was detected once. The chain combines TRBV14 with TRBJ2-1; D possibly corresponds to TRBD2 (6 bases). CDR1 is SGHDN, CDR2 FVKESK, per germline. V lost 5 bases and J 12 bases, leaving 26 bases between the germline ends. The CDR3 is made up of 16 amino acids. CDR3 in amino acids: CASSSFDGSGLYRQFF. CDR3 nucleotides: TGTGCCAGCAGCTCTTTCGACGGGAGTGGATTATATCGGCAGTTCTTC.

The chain combines TRBV5-1 with TRBJ2-2; unclear D gene. The CDR3 totals 16 residues. The V gene lost 1 base and the J gene lost 0 bases, with 10 bases spanning the gap. Looked up from germline, CDR1 is SGHRS and CDR2 is YFSETQ. The CDR3 DNA is TGCGCCAGCAGCTTGATCGGCCGAGCGAACACCGGGGAGCTGTTTTTT. Translating gives CASSLIGRANTGELFF.

The chain has TRBV11-2 and TRBJ1-1; D gene ambiguous. V was shortened by 1 base and J by 0 bases, with 12 bases between the two germline ends. Germline V gene lookup returns CDR1 SGHAT and CDR2 FQNNGV. The CDR3 totals 16 residues. DNA for the CDR3: TGTGCCAGCAGCTTAGCCCGGGTCTTTATGAACACTGAAGCTTTCTTT. Translating gives CASSLARVFMNTEAFF.

V gene TRBV27 combines with J gene TRBJ2-3; D gene unclear. The CDR3 extends over 11 amino acids. Germline CDR1 MNHEY, CDR2 SMNVEV (reference sequence). The ends were cut back, 7 bases at V and 6 bases at J, with 8 bases in the middle. The CDR3 here is CASKHWDTQYF. CDR3 sequence (DNA): TGTGCCAGCAAGCATTGGGATACGCAGTATTTT.

The chain combines TRBV30 with TRBJ1-2; TRBD1 agrees at 9 bases. Germline V lookup: CDR1 GTSNPN, CDR2 SVGIG (reference sequence). J was trimmed by 8 bases and V by 2 bases; bases with no gene match: 6. This CDR3 comprises 13 residues. The CDR3, as DNA: TGTGCCTGGAGTCTCGGGACAGGGATGGGCTACACCTTC. Protein product: CAWSLGTGMGYTF. The full variable domain, with the rest looked up from reference TRBV30 and TRBJ1-2, is SQTIHQWPATLVQPVGSPLSLECTVEGTSNPNLYWYRQAAGRGLQLLFYSVGIGQISSEVPQNLSASRPQDRQFILSSKKLLLSDSGFYLCAWSLGTGMGYTFGSGTRLTVV.